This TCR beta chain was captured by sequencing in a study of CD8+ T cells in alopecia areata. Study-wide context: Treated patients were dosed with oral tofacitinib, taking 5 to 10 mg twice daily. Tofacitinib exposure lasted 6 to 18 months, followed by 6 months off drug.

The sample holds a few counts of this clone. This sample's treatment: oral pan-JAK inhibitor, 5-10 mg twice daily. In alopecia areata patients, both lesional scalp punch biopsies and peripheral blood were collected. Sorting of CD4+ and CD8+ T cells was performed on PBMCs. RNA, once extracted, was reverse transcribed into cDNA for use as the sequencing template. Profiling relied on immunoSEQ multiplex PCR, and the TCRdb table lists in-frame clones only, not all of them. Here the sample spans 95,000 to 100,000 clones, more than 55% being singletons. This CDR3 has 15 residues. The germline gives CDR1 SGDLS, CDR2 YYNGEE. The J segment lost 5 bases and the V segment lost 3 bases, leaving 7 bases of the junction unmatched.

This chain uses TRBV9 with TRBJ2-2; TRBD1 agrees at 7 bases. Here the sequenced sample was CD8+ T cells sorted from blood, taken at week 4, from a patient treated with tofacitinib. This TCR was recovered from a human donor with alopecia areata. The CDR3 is CASSAGQFVTGELFF. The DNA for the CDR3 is TGTGCCAGCAGCGCGGGACAGTTTGTTACCGGGGAGCTGTTTTTT.